The sequence of this TCR beta chain was determined in a study of neurological immune-mediated disorders (dated by TCRdb to the late 2010s). Regarding the complete study: The study compared peripheral blood TCR-beta repertoires of HTLV-I-associated myelopathy (HAM/TSP) patients, multiple sclerosis patients and healthy controls using UMI-based sequencing. Longitudinal samples, technical triplicates and paired sorted CD4+ and CD8+ T-cell subsets, alongside PBMC samples, were included among the approximately 110 TCR-beta libraries. Of the 60 to 70 subjects in the cohort, around 14 were HAM/TSP patients, roughly 35 were multiple sclerosis patients, and 20 were healthy controls. Summary of the overall study and its limitations: No identical CDR3 amino acid sequences were shared among expanded clones across subjects, suggesting private TCR-beta repertoires in all groups. TCR clonal expansion was highest in HAM/TSP patients and lowest in MS patients, with MS patients falling below even healthy controls.

The healthy controls were volunteers from a blood bank in Maryland, USA. For unsorted PBMC libraries, 2 million PBMCs were used after storage in RNAlater at -80 degrees C until RNA extraction. PBMCs were separated from peripheral blood using Ficoll-Hypaque density gradient centrifugation and then cryopreserved in liquid nitrogen. cDNA synthesis used template-switch 5'RACE with a primer carrying a 10-nucleotide random unique molecular identifier tagging each TCR transcript. Every sequencing run covered 15-18 subjects and yielded more than 160 million TCR-beta sequences. Total RNA was extracted with the RNeasy kit. TCR-beta VDJ regions were amplified with primers for the TCR constant region and the 5'RACE anchor, using the KAPA Real-time Library Amplification kit. A first PCR added sample indexes and Illumina adaptors, and a second PCR then raised library yield. After purification with Ampure beads, the TCR product of roughly 650 bp was size-selected on a 2% E-gel SizeSelection system. Before pooling, libraries had their quality checked on a Bioanalyzer, their concentration measured with Qubit, and their quantity determined with the Kapa Library Quantification kit. Paired-end 2 x 150 bp sequencing of the libraries was performed on an Illumina HiSeq 2500. To increase sequence diversity, roughly 23-30% phiX was spiked into each library pool. Regarding the original processing steps: Quality-filtered reads were processed with the UMI-based MiGEC pipeline, which removed over 75% of raw TCR sequences during error correction. VDJ genes were aligned to IMGT germline references, and each clonotype was defined by a unique CDR3 amino acid sequence together with V-J genes. Clonal expansion, Shannon diversity and CDR3 relatedness (CalcPairwiseDistances, ClusterSamples) were evaluated with VDJtools, and phylogenetic trees were built with CLCbio workbench. Expanded clones were defined as having at least 8 unique UMIs, based on coefficient-of-variation modelling across technical triplicates. TCRdb reprocessing: public reads trimmed at Q25 with fastp, clones called with MiXCR, in-frame beta chains kept. Each CDR3 protein appears once, grouped with its most common genes and DNA. The authors' filters were not applied to this entry. The table for this sample lists more than 70,000 distinct CDR3 sequences; about 15% of them were counted only once. Roughly 14% of the sample rests with the top ten.

V lost 2 bases and J lost 5 bases, and the count of bases not matched to a germline gene is 7. CDR1 is given as SGHTA and CDR2 as FQGNSA, both from the germline V gene. Spanning cysteine to phenylalanine, the CDR3 consists of 16 amino acids. The kept DNA is CDR3 alone, 48 bases in frame from the first base. This clonotype was counted only a few times. There is no known antigen for this receptor. Base qualities are not provided; no much larger clone lies one nucleotide away. The sequence was obtained from a woman aged 40 to 50 in good health. Sequenced input: PBMCs. The chain is encoded by TRBV7-2 joined to TRBJ1-4; 8 of the junction bases match TRBD1. The CDR3 protein sequence reads: CASSLNSGGVNEKLFF. The sequenced DNA: TGTGCCAGCAGCTTAAATTCAGGGGGCGTCAATGAAAAACTGTTTTTT.